The next 25 T cell receptor beta chains were all read from a single sample in a study of CD8 T cells in Susac syndrome. An amount of RNA that ranged from roughly 0.45 to 1 ug was reverse transcribed with random hexamers. TCRdb re-called the immunoSEQ multiplex PCR reads with MiXCR, one entry per CDR3 protein. Of under 20,000 distinct CDR3 sequences listed, approximately 95% are singletons. The sequenced material came from CD8+ T cells from PBMCs. The receptors here all came from a human donor in good health.

As DNA, the CDR3 is TGTGCCAGCAGCTCGAGCGGGATAACCTACAATGAGCAGTTCTTC. Its translation is CASSSSGITYNEQFF. The gene calls are TRBV9 and TRBJ2-1, with 7 positions matching TRBD2. Germline V gene lookup returns CDR1 SGDLS and CDR2 YYNGEE. The CDR3 contains 15 residues. V was pared by 4 bases and J by 2 bases, with 6 bases of the junction left unmatched.

The chain combines TRBV6-5 with TRBJ2-7; no firm D call. The germline V gene encodes CDR1 MNHEY and CDR2 SVGAGI. The length of the CDR3 is 13 residues. V lost 2 bases, J lost 4 bases, and 9 bases lay in between. CDR3 loop: CASSYVPRYEQYV. For the CDR3, the DNA is TGTGCCAGCAGTTACGTCCCGCGGTACGAGCAGTACGTC.

This clonotype was found once. The V gene is TRBV29-1, the J gene TRBJ2-5; D may be TRBD2 (6 bases). The CDR3 spans 11 residues. The germline CDR1 and CDR2 sequences are SQVTM and ANQGSEA. The V end was cut by 7 bases, the J end by 10 bases, with 16 bases between. CDR3 in amino acids: CSAPGVLGQYF. Written as DNA, the CDR3 is TGCAGCGCGCCGGGAGTCTTGGGCCAGTACTTC.

The chain combines TRBV4-2 with TRBJ2-4, with TRBD1 identical over 7 bases. Germline lookup yields CDR1 LGHNA and CDR2 YNFKEQ. The CDR3 contains 15 residues. The V and J ends lost 4 bases and 5 bases, in that order; junction bases with no gene match: 8. As DNA, the CDR3 is TGTGCCAGCAGCCCCAGCCCTACAGGGGAAAACATTCAGTACTTC. It encodes CASSPSPTGENIQYF.

The chain couples TRBV28 to TRBJ1-2; D not certain. Between the trimmed V and J ends, which lost 4 bases and 5 bases, there was a span of 14 bases. Per the germline V gene, CDR1 is MDHEN and CDR2 is SYDVKM. The CDR3 runs 14 residues. CDR3 nucleotides: TGTGCCAGCAGTTCGGAGGTAGCGCGATATGGCTACACCTTC. Translating it yields CASSSEVARYGYTF.

The count of this clonotype is one. The gene calls are TRBV24-1 and TRBJ2-5, with no clear D. V lost 4 bases and J lost 1, with 3 bases in between. The CDR3 runs 12 residues. Germline V lookup: CDR1 KGHDR, CDR2 SFDVKD. The CDR3 spells CATSDLQETQYF. CDR3 sequence (DNA): TGTGCCACCAGTGACCTCCAAGAGACCCAGTACTTC.

The rearrangement uses TRBV7-3 and TRBJ1-1, with D possibly being TRBD1 (5 bases). Trimming cost V 5 bases and J 5 bases, with 15 bases left between them. Germline V gene lookup returns CDR1 SGHTA and CDR2 FQGTGA. The CDR3 sequence is 14 residues long. The CDR3 DNA reads TGTGCCAGCAGCGAAAGGGCAGGGTGGACTGAAGCTTTCTTT. Amino acid sequence: CASSERAGWTEAFF.

The V gene is TRBV27, the J gene TRBJ2-7, with D perhaps assigned TRBD1 or TRBD2 (6 bases each). CDR1 is MNHEY and CDR2 is SMNVEV in the germline V gene (reference sequence). Trimming removed 6 bases from V and 2 bases from J, with 20 bases in between. This CDR3 region has 16 residues. Here the CDR3 reads CASSSMGGGPPYEQYF. For the CDR3, the DNA is TGTGCCAGCAGCTCCATGGGGGGCGGGCCACCCTACGAGCAGTACTTC.

The CDR3: CASSLQGIYGYTF. Here the CDR3 DNA reads TGTGCCAGCAGTTTACAGGGCATCTATGGCTACACCTTC. This chain connects TRBV12-3 or TRBV12-4 to TRBJ1-2; possibly TRBD1 for D (5 bases). The CDR3 is made up of 13 amino acids. The V end was cut by 2 bases, the J end by 4 bases, with 8 bases between.

This chain joins TRBV7-8 and TRBJ2-3, with D unclear. This CDR3 is 13 amino acids long. V was trimmed by 5 bases and J by 6 bases, leaving 12 bases between them. The germline gives CDR1 SGHVS, CDR2 FQNEAQ. CDR3 DNA sequence: TGTGCCAGCAGCGCCCAAGTGAGGGATACGCAGTATTTT. As protein: CASSAQVRDTQYF.

The CDR3 protein is CASSPRREGDTQYF. CDR3 DNA: TGTGCCAGCAGCCCCAGACGCGAGGGGGATACGCAGTATTTT. The rearrangement joins TRBV7-8 to TRBJ2-3; TRBD1 or TRBD2 may be the D gene (5 bases each). This CDR3 comprises 14 residues. Germline V gene lookup returns CDR1 SGHVS and CDR2 FQNEAQ. V lost 5 bases to trimming and J lost 6 bases, with 15 bases between them. The full variable domain, its missing parts supplied by reference TRBV7-8 and TRBJ2-3, is GAGVSQSPRYKVAKRGQDVALRCDPISGHVSLFWYQQALGQGPEFLTYFQNEAQLDKSGLPSDRFFAERPEGSVSTLKIQRTQQEDSAVYLCASSPRREGDTQYFGPGTRLTVL.

There are a few counts of this clonotype. The chain combines TRBV19 with TRBJ2-1; 8 bases match TRBD2. The germline gives CDR1 LNHDA, CDR2 SQIVND (reference sequence). The CDR3 consists of 15 residues. With V trimmed by 3 bases and J by 2 bases, 3 bases remained unmatched. CDR3 loop: CASSISGGPYNEQFF. CDR3 nucleotide sequence: TGTGCCAGTAGTATTTCGGGGGGGCCCTACAATGAGCAGTTCTTC.

This chain links TRBV5-1 with TRBJ2-7; 12 nucleotides agree with TRBD2. The CDR3 contains 15 residues. V shed 0 bases and J 6 bases; nucleotides not matched to a gene: 4. The germline V gene encodes CDR1 SGHRS and CDR2 YFSETQ. The CDR3 DNA sequence: TGCGCCAGCAGCTTGGAACTAGCGGGAGGCGGCGAGCAGTACTTC. This encodes CASSLELAGGGEQYF. Complete variable domain (other parts from reference TRBV5-1 and TRBJ2-7): KAGVTQTPRYLIKTRGQQVTLSCSPISGHRSVSWYQQTPGQGLQFLFEYFSETQRNKGNFPGRFSGRQFSNSRSEMNVSTLELGDSALYLCASSLELAGGGEQYFGPGTRLTVT.

V gene TRBV4-3 combines with J gene TRBJ2-3, with 8 positions matching TRBD2. The ends lost 2 bases at V and 5 bases at J; junction bases unmatched: 9. This CDR3 is built from 16 residues. Germline V CDR1 and CDR2: LGHNA, YSLEER. CDR3 in amino acids: CASSQWASGLKDTQYF. CDR3 nucleotide sequence: TGCGCCAGCAGCCAATGGGCTAGCGGGCTTAAAGATACGCAGTATTTT.

The rearrangement joins TRBV11-1 to TRBJ1-5, with D perhaps matching TRBD1 (6 bases). Germline lookup yields CDR1 SGHAT and CDR2 FQDESV (reference sequence). This CDR3 is built from 15 residues. Deletions cut 4 bases from V and 0 bases from J, with 10 bases between. This CDR3 is CASSSGTNSNQPQHF. The CDR3 DNA reads TGTGCCAGCAGCTCCGGGACAAATAGCAATCAGCCCCAGCATTTT.

V gene TRBV29-1 combines with J gene TRBJ2-1; D is tentatively TRBD1 or TRBD2 (5 bases each). The length of the CDR3 is 16 residues. The ends were cut back, 3 bases at V and 6 bases at J, with 21 bases in the middle. Germline V gene lookup returns CDR1 SQVTM and CDR2 ANQGSEA. CDR3 in DNA: TGCAGCGTTGATAGCGCAGCAGGGTCATGGGGCAATGAGCAGTTCTTC. This codes for CSVDSAAGSWGNEQFF.

CDR3 region: CASSLELADTDTQYF. For the CDR3, the DNA is TGCGCCAGCAGCTTGGAACTAGCGGACACAGATACGCAGTATTTT. V is TRBV5-1 and J is TRBJ2-3, with 8 bases identical to TRBD2. V was clipped by 0 bases and J by 2 bases; unmatched bases: 2. From germline, CDR1 is SGHRS and CDR2 YFSETQ. This CDR3 contains 15 residues.

V usage is TRBV28 and J usage is TRBJ2-7, with 9 bases lining up with TRBD2. Germline V lookup: CDR1 MDHEN, CDR2 SYDVKM. The V gene end was trimmed by 6 bases and the J gene end by 3 bases; junction bases not matched to a gene: 3. The CDR3 spans 13 residues. The CDR3, as DNA: TGTGCCAGCAGCATAGCGGGAGACTACGAGCAGTACTTC. Protein sequence: CASSIAGDYEQYF. The entire variable domain, with the rest obtained from reference TRBV28 and TRBJ2-7, is as follows: DVKVTQSSRYLVKRTGEKVFLECVQDMDHENMFWYRQDPGLGLRLIYFSYDVKMKEKGDIPEGYSVSREKKERFSLILESASTNQTSMYLCASSIAGDYEQYFGPGTRLTVT.

The chain has TRBV2 and TRBJ1-2; 7 nucleotides line up with TRBD1. Germline CDR1 reads SNHLY; CDR2 reads FYNNEI. V dropped 6 bases and J dropped 4; count of bases not matched to a gene: 17. CDR3 length equals 17 residues. The CDR3 bases are TGTGCCAGCAGCGAGACAGGGCTGATTCTTTACCTCTATGGCTACACCTTC. Translation: CASSETGLILYLYGYTF.

The gene calls are TRBV11-3 and TRBJ2-5, with TRBD1 identical over 9 bases. CDR3 size: 16 residues. V lost 0 bases and J lost 2; bases outside the gene matches: 4. The V gene's germline CDR1 is SGHNT and CDR2 YENEEA. The CDR3 nucleotides are TGTGCCAGCAGCTTAGATGCGGGACAGGGTCAAGAGACCCAGTACTTC. It is translated as CASSLDAGQGQETQYF.

This clonotype came up once. This sequence joins TRBV5-4 and TRBJ2-7; 7 bases match TRBD2. There are 15 residues in the CDR3. Germline loops: CDR1 SGHNT, CDR2 YYREEE (reference sequence). V dropped 4 bases and J dropped 2; count of bases not matched to a gene: 9. The CDR3: CASSPVGGSPYEQYF. The CDR3, as DNA: TGTGCCAGCAGCCCGGTGGGCGGGAGTCCCTACGAGCAGTACTTC.

V and J are TRBV7-9 and TRBJ2-2, with 10 bases that match TRBD1. Per germline, CDR1 SEHNR and CDR2 FQNEAQ (reference sequence). The CDR3 has 16 residues. J was trimmed by 5 bases and V by 3 bases; bases with no gene match: 6. The CDR3 DNA reads TGTGCCAGCAGCTTCACTCCGGGACAGGGGACCGGGGAGCTGTTTTTT. It codes for CASSFTPGQGTGELFF.

The chain employs TRBV5-1 and TRBJ2-7; D possibly corresponds to TRBD1 (6 bases). V lost 1 base and J 3 bases, leaving 14 bases between the germline ends. The CDR3 sequence is 15 residues long. CDR1 SGHRS and CDR2 YFSETQ come from the germline V gene. CDR3 sequence reads: CASSLRWGPGYEQYV. CDR3 DNA sequence: TGCGCCAGCAGCTTGAGGTGGGGGCCTGGCTACGAGCAGTACGTC.

The rearrangement links TRBV10-3 to TRBJ2-7; TRBD1 matches 7 bases. The CDR3 extends over 13 amino acids. Germline V gene sequence: CDR1 ENHRY, CDR2 SYGVKD. The junction had 1 base not matched to a gene; V was cut back by 2 bases and J by 3 bases. Written as DNA, the CDR3 is TGTGCCATCAGTGAGCAGGGGGACTACGAGCAGTACGTC. Translating it yields CAISEQGDYEQYV.

The chain combines TRBV12-3 or TRBV12-4 with TRBJ1-3; D is ambiguous. Trimming shortened V by 10 bases and J by 7 bases, and 14 bases separated the two germline ends. The CDR3 has 12 amino acids. CDR3 sequence: CANGPSRNTIYF. The CDR3 DNA reads TGTGCCAACGGGCCATCGAGGAACACCATATATTTT.